The 26 T cell receptor beta chains below come from one sample, sequenced in a study of TIL therapy for anti-PD-1-resistant metastatic lung cancer. Time point in this sample: pre-treatment sample, taken before nivolumab and TIL therapy. This was the immunoSEQ v3 assay. Here immunoSEQ multiplex PCR was the method, and the copy in TCRdb shows in-frame clones only, minus some. There are 54,000 or so clones in the sample; over 70% occur only once, and about 2% lies in the top ten. The material sequenced was blood, taken at baseline. Source of these receptors: a person between 30 and 80 years old with non-small cell lung cancer.

This clone was detected only once. This chain joins TRBV15 and TRBJ2-6; D is ambiguous. Looked up from germline, CDR1 is LNHNV and CDR2 is YYDKDF (reference sequence). V shed 0 bases and J shed 2 bases, with 17 bases lying between them. The CDR3 is 19 amino acids. CDR3 amino acids: CATSRDLRRVDPGANVLTF. The CDR3 region has the DNA TGTGCCACCAGCAGAGATCTGAGGCGAGTAGACCCTGGGGCCAACGTCCTGACTTTC.

The chain is built from TRBV7-2 and TRBJ1-1; D not resolved. There are 14 residues in the CDR3. The germline V gene encodes CDR1 SGHTA and CDR2 FQGNSA. V shed 2 bases and J shed 8 bases, with 15 bases lying between them. The CDR3 spells CASSLRTSEQEAFF. Here the CDR3 DNA reads TGTGCCAGCAGCTTAAGAACATCGGAGCAGGAAGCTTTCTTT.

The chain links TRBV7-6 to TRBJ2-2, with a possible D match to TRBD1 (5 bases). V was clipped by 2 bases and J by 3 bases, with 13 bases between them. The CDR3 loop spans 16 amino acids. Germline values: CDR1 SGHVS, CDR2 FNYEAQ. CDR3 protein: CASSLRTRIDTGELFF. The CDR3 DNA sequence: TGTGCCAGCAGCTTAAGGACAAGAATTGACACCGGGGAGCTGTTTTTT.

This chain joins TRBV7-2 and TRBJ2-3, with a weak D call TRBD2 (5 bases). The germline V gene encodes CDR1 SGHTA and CDR2 FQGNSA. This CDR3 comprises 15 residues. The ends were cut back, 5 bases at V and 0 bases at J, with 12 bases in the middle. The CDR3 region is CASSPGVTSTDTQYF. The CDR3 coding sequence is TGTGCCAGCAGCCCCGGGGTCACGAGCACAGATACGCAGTATTTT. Supplemented by reference TRBV7-2 and TRBJ2-3, the full variable domain reads GAGVSQSPSNKVTEKGKDVELRCDPISGHTALYWYRQSLGQGLEFLIYFQGNSAPDKSGLPSDRFSAERTGGSVSTLTIQRTQQEDSAVYLCASSPGVTSTDTQYFGPGTRLTVL.

The V call is TRBV9, the J call TRBJ2-3; a possible D gene is TRBD1 (6 bases). V was shortened by 0 bases and J by 4 bases, with 15 bases between the two germline ends. The CDR3 extends over 16 amino acids. Germline V gene data show CDR1 as SGDLS and CDR2 as YYNGEE. CDR3 protein: CASSVATGWGPDTQYF. The CDR3 DNA reads TGTGCCAGCAGCGTAGCGACGGGGTGGGGGCCAGATACGCAGTATTTT. Together with reference TRBV9 and TRBJ2-3, the CDR3 gives the full variable domain: DSGVTQTPKHLITATGQRVTLRCSPRSGDLSVYWYQQSLDQGLQFLIQYYNGEERAKGNILERFSAQQFPDLHSELNLSSLELGDSALYFCASSVATGWGPDTQYFGPGTRLTVL.

The gene calls are TRBV7-6 and TRBJ2-5, with a possible D match to TRBD1 (6 bases). There are 17 residues in the CDR3. The V gene lost 7 bases and the J gene lost 1 base, with 22 bases spanning the gap. CDR1 and CDR2 (germline): SGHVS, FNYEAQ. CDR3 coding DNA: TGTGCCAGCACCTCTAGAGGGGGATGGCTCAGCCAAGAGACCCAGTACTTC. Residues: CASTSRGGWLSQETQYF.

This clone was seen a handful of times. V gene TRBV15 combines with J gene TRBJ1-2, with D hard to call. Between the trimmed V and J ends, which lost 0 bases and 8 bases, there was a span of 13 bases. Germline CDR1 reads LNHNV; CDR2 reads YYDKDF (reference sequence). The CDR3 length is 14 residues. CDR3 loop: CATSRDLAVQGYTF. CDR3 sequence (DNA): TGTGCCACCAGCAGAGATCTGGCAGTTCAAGGCTACACCTTC.

V usage is TRBV4-1 and J usage is TRBJ2-5; no clear D. The CDR3 loop spans 16 amino acids. CDR1 is MGHRA and CDR2 is YSYEKL in the germline V gene. The germline V and J ends were trimmed by 2 bases and 0 bases, with 13 bases remaining between them. CDR3 region: CASSQIGRKYQETQYF. In DNA form, the CDR3 reads TGCGCCAGCAGCCAAATCGGGCGGAAGTACCAAGAGACCCAGTACTTC.

The chain is built from TRBV7-2 and TRBJ1-2, with unresolved D. CDR3 length: 15 amino acids. Trimming shortened V by 3 bases and J by 2 bases, and 13 bases separated the two germline ends. In germline, CDR1 is SGHTA, CDR2 FQGNSA. The chain's CDR3 is CASSFTTWENYGYTF. Here the CDR3 DNA reads TGTGCCAGCAGCTTCACCACCTGGGAAAACTATGGCTACACCTTC.

This rearrangement joins TRBV5-1 to TRBJ2-7; TRBD1 matches at 9 bases. V trimming: 5 bases; J trimming: 2 bases; junction bases outside the gene matches: 8. The CDR3 is 15 residues long. CDR1 and CDR2 (germline): SGHRS, YFSETQ. Here the CDR3 DNA reads TGCGCCAGCAGAGTCGACAGGGGGGTTACCTACGAGCAGTACTTC. This translates into CASRVDRGVTYEQYF. Together with reference TRBV5-1 and TRBJ2-7, the CDR3 gives the full variable domain: KAGVTQTPRYLIKTRGQQVTLSCSPISGHRSVSWYQQTPGQGLQFLFEYFSETQRNKGNFPGRFSGRQFSNSRSEMNVSTLELGDSALYLCASRVDRGVTYEQYFGPGTRLTVT.

This chain joins TRBV10-3 and TRBJ2-3, with D unclear. The V and J ends lost 7 bases and 1 base respectively, with 3 bases between them. Germline V gene data show CDR1 as ENHRY and CDR2 as SYGVKD. This CDR3 has 11 residues. This CDR3 is CAIMGTDTQYF. The DNA for the CDR3 is TGTGCCATCATGGGCACAGATACGCAGTATTTT.

The chain joins TRBV2 to TRBJ2-4, with a weak D call TRBD2 (5 bases). The CDR3 length is 12 residues. The V gene's germline CDR1 is SNHLY and CDR2 FYNNEI. V lost 5 bases to trimming and J lost 6 bases, with 8 bases between them. The CDR3 bases are TGTGCCAGCAGTTTGGCGGGAAACATTCAGTACTTC. It translates to CASSLAGNIQYF.

This clone was picked up a small number of times. The rearrangement uses TRBV27 and TRBJ2-7; TRBD2 matches at 12 bases. The CDR3 runs 16 residues. CDR1 and CDR2 from the germline V gene are MNHEY and SMNVEV (reference sequence). V lost 2 bases to trimming and J lost 6 bases; unmatched junction nucleotides: 8. The CDR3 DNA reads TGTGCCAGCAGTTTAGGGTTCCGGACTAGCGGGGCCGAGCAGTACTTC. Amino acids: CASSLGFRTSGAEQYF.

In this sample, this clone turned up a few times. This sequence joins TRBV27 and TRBJ1-1; TRBD1 agrees at 9 bases. Germline trimming cut 5 bases from V and 4 bases from J; bases unmatched to any gene: 5. Germline loops: CDR1 MNHEY, CDR2 SMNVEV (reference sequence). The CDR3 extends over 14 amino acids. CDR3 in DNA: TGTGCCAGCAGTCCCACAGGGGGCGTCACTGAAGCTTTCTTT. Translated: CASSPTGGVTEAFF.

V is TRBV7-9 and J is TRBJ2-7; 9 nucleotides agree with TRBD2. The CDR3 consists of 14 residues. V dropped 5 bases and J dropped 2; count of bases not matched to a gene: 4. CDR1 SEHNR and CDR2 FQNEAQ come from the germline V gene (reference sequence). In DNA form, the CDR3 reads TGTGCCAGCAGCAATAGCGGGAGTGCCTACGAGCAGTACTTC. Its translation: CASSNSGSAYEQYF.

This clone was found a few times. The rearrangement uses TRBV14 and TRBJ2-7; 10 bases align to TRBD1. Per the germline V gene, CDR1 is SGHDN and CDR2 is FVKESK. J gave up 3 bases and V 2 bases, and 7 bases lay outside the gene matches. This CDR3 has 16 residues. The CDR3: CASSQPRGTGVYEQYF. The CDR3 DNA reads TGTGCCAGCAGCCAACCGCGCGGGACAGGGGTCTACGAGCAGTACTTC. The whole variable domain, remainder taken from reference TRBV14 and TRBJ2-7, is EAGVTQFPSHSVIEKGQTVTLRCDPISGHDNLYWYRRVMGKEIKFLLHFVKESKQDESGMPNNRFLAERTGGTYSTLKVQPAELEDSGVYFCASSQPRGTGVYEQYFGPGTRLTVT.

V is TRBV7-2 and J is TRBJ2-1, with 8 bases fitting TRBD1. This CDR3 contains 16 residues. V was clipped by 0 bases and J by 7 bases; unmatched bases: 8. The germline CDR1 and CDR2 sequences are SGHTA and FQGNSA. CDR3 region: CASSLALDRAGNEQFF. The DNA for the CDR3 is TGTGCCAGCAGCTTAGCACTGGACAGGGCTGGGAATGAGCAGTTCTTC.

The gene calls are TRBV7-2 and TRBJ2-7, with D perhaps TRBD2 (5 bases). Germline V gene lookup returns CDR1 SGHTA and CDR2 FQGNSA. This CDR3 contains 14 residues. The V end was cut by 4 bases, the J end by 4 bases, with 14 bases between. The CDR3: CASSSNLGSYEQYF. CDR3 nucleotide sequence: TGTGCCAGCAGCTCAAACCTGGGGAGTTACGAGCAGTACTTC.

The J gene is TRBJ2-1, the V gene TRBV9; perhaps TRBD2 as D (6 bases). The CDR3 has 15 residues. Trimming cost V 0 bases and J 9 bases, with 16 bases left between them. CDR1 SGDLS and CDR2 YYNGEE come from the germline V gene. The CDR3, as DNA: TGTGCCAGCAGCGTAGCTCCGTTGGACGGGAGTGAGCAGTTCTTC. Residues: CASSVAPLDGSEQFF.

This clone was found a few times. This chain links TRBV11-2 with TRBJ2-1, with 9 bases identical to TRBD2. V shed 1 base, J shed 0 bases, and the junction held 10 bases outside the gene matches. CDR3 length: 19 residues. In germline, CDR1 is SGHAT, CDR2 FQNNGV. Written as DNA, the CDR3 is TGTGCCAGCAGCTTAGGGCGCAGCGGGGGGACGAGCTCCTACAATGAGCAGTTCTTC. This encodes CASSLGRSGGTSSYNEQFF.

This clone was counted a few times. This chain links TRBV7-6 with TRBJ2-7; the match to TRBD1 covers 9 bases. The germline V gene has CDR1 SGHVS and CDR2 FNYEAQ. The V segment lost 3 bases and the J segment 2 bases; nucleotides outside the gene matches: 14. This CDR3 is built from 18 residues. DNA of the CDR3: TGTGCCAGCAGCTTGGACGATTACCGGGACAGGGCGACCTACGAGCAGTACTTC. Its protein product is CASSLDDYRDRATYEQYF. The entire variable domain, with the rest obtained from reference TRBV7-6 and TRBJ2-7, is as follows: GAGVSQSPRYKVTKRGQDVALRCDPISGHVSLYWYRQALGQGPEFLTYFNYEAQQDKSGLPNDRFSAERPEGSISTLTIQRTEQRDSAMYRCASSLDDYRDRATYEQYFGPGTRLTVT.

The genes are TRBV7-3 and TRBJ2-1; the D is unclear. V was trimmed by 4 bases and J by 0 bases, leaving 10 bases between them. The CDR3 consists of 15 residues. The V gene's germline CDR1 is SGHTA and CDR2 FQGTGA. The CDR3 bases are TGTGCCAGCAGCTCCCCTTCGAGCTCCTACAATGAGCAGTTCTTC. Translated, it gives CASSSPSSSYNEQFF.

V usage is TRBV30 and J usage is TRBJ1-5; weak D call: TRBD1 (5 bases). Trimming cost V 0 bases and J 0 bases, with 9 bases left between them. Germline V lookup: CDR1 GTSNPN, CDR2 SVGIG (reference sequence). The CDR3 runs to 15 residues. In DNA form, the CDR3 reads TGTGCCTGGAGTGTACAGGCTTCTAGCAATCAGCCCCAGCATTTT. Its protein product is CAWSVQASSNQPQHF. The variable domain in full, completed from reference TRBV30 and TRBJ1-5, reads SQTIHQWPATLVQPVGSPLSLECTVEGTSNPNLYWYRQAAGRGLQLLFYSVGIGQISSEVPQNLSASRPQDRQFILSSKKLLLSDSGFYLCAWSVQASSNQPQHFGDGTRLSIL.

The chain is built from TRBV7-6 and TRBJ1-3; D remains ambiguous. In germline, CDR1 is SGHVS, CDR2 FNYEAQ. This CDR3 has 13 amino acids. The ends were cut back, 1 base at V and 2 bases at J, with 3 bases in the middle. This chain's CDR3 is CASSLGPGNTIYF. CDR3 coding DNA: TGTGCCAGCAGCTTAGGCCCTGGAAACACCATATATTTT.

The CDR3 here is CASSQERGRGEKLFF. DNA for the CDR3: TGTGCCAGCAGCCAAGAAAGGGGGCGGGGTGAAAAACTGTTTTTT. The V gene is TRBV4-2, the J gene TRBJ1-4; TRBD1 matches 7 bases. Trimming took 0 bases from V and 7 from J; bases not matched to a gene: 5. CDR3 length equals 15 residues. Germline CDR1 is LGHNA and CDR2 is YNFKEQ.

The chain couples TRBV6-5 to TRBJ2-1, with 11 nucleotides matching TRBD2. This CDR3 has 16 amino acids. Germline CDR1 and CDR2: MNHEY and SVGAGI. V gave up 2 bases and J gave up 6 bases; unmatched junction bases: 6. The CDR3 DNA is TGTGCCAGCAGTTACCACGGGACTAGCGGCGGCAATGAGCAGTTCTTC. The encoded protein is CASSYHGTSGGNEQFF.